This T cell receptor beta chain was captured in a study of persistence of HIV-infected CD4 T cells. Across the whole study: Donors had been on suppressive ART for a median of around eight years. The study, taken as a whole, reports: Bulk TCR data could not be restricted to HIV-1-infected CMV-responding cells.

The CDR3 is 14 amino acids. The V gene lost 5 bases and the J gene lost 2 bases, with 10 bases spanning the gap. Germline CDR1 ENHRY, CDR2 SYGVKD. The stimulus was lysate of CMV-infected fibroblasts, about 11 ug/mL. Memory cells lacking CD40L and CD69 with high CD45RO were sorted. As for this clone: Its cognate antigen is unknown.

This was the immunoSEQ version 4 assay in survey mode. The table came from immunoSEQ multiplex PCR; TCRdb's copy has only in-frame clones and leaves some out. Of roughly 30,000 clones in the sample, approximately 80% are singletons; the top ten hold over 0.8%. Specimen: CD4+ T cells sorted from PBMCs after approximately 19-hour stimulation, collected from a patient who received antiretroviral therapy. This TCR derives from an adult woman with HIV who was CMV-seropositive. The chain combines TRBV10-3 with TRBJ2-1; D may be TRBD1 (6 bases). CDR3 DNA sequence: TGTGCCATCAGTCGGCCAGGGGCCTACAATGAGCAGTTCTTC. As protein: CAISRPGAYNEQFF.